What follows are 30 T cell receptor beta chains derived from one specimen sequenced in a study of T cell responses to AZD1222 COVID-19 vaccine (dated by TCRdb to the early 2020s). Interpreted using the paper, the time point label stands for: baseline before first vaccination. Receptors were amplified or captured by the immunoSEQ multiplex PCR assay. Here the immuneACCESS table is served through TCRdb, limited to in-frame sequences with V and J called. Missing clones are a known gap in these copies; in checked studies unresolved V genes cover under half, and the rest lacks a known reason. This sample gives around 110,000 clones in total; around 92% of them show up just once. The ten largest clones represent about 2.7% of the sample. Sequencing used peripheral blood, obtained on day 0 of AZD1222 vaccination. The origin of the receptors is an adult in good health.

This clone showed up just once. This chain joins TRBV6-6 and TRBJ2-2, with 9 nucleotides matching TRBD1. The CDR3 has 13 amino acids. Unmatched junction bases numbered 6, after V lost 10 bases and J lost 6 bases. Germline V gene sequence: CDR1 MNHNY, CDR2 SVGAGI (reference sequence). As DNA, the CDR3 is TGTGCCACCGAGACAGGGGGAGCCGGGGAGCTGTTTTTT. This translates into CATETGGAGELFF.

This chain joins TRBV6-1 and TRBJ1-5, with D possibly being TRBD1 (5 bases). This CDR3 region has 16 residues. Germline lookup yields CDR1 MNHNS and CDR2 SASEGT. V was trimmed by 2 bases and J by 0 bases, leaving 11 bases between them. The CDR3: CASSEWRDYSNQPQHF. As DNA, the CDR3 is TGTGCCAGCAGTGAATGGAGGGACTATAGCAATCAGCCCCAGCATTTT.

Here the CDR3 reads CASSVIRRQGARSYNEQFF. In DNA, the CDR3 is TGTGCCAGCAGCGTTATACGGAGGCAGGGGGCCCGGTCCTACAATGAGCAGTTCTTC. This chain uses TRBV11-2 with TRBJ2-1; 8 nucleotides align to TRBD1. Trimming cost V 5 bases and J 1 base; bases outside gene matches: 16. The CDR3 is 19 amino acids. Germline CDR1 SGHAT, CDR2 FQNNGV.

The rearrangement uses TRBV28 and TRBJ2-7; 9 bases fit TRBD1. The CDR3 totals 15 residues. Trimming cost V 2 bases and J 2 bases; bases outside gene matches: 4. Germline V CDR1 and CDR2: MDHEN, SYDVKM. Written as DNA, the CDR3 is TGTGCCAGCAGTTTAGGGACAGGGTTTGCCTACGAGCAGTACTTC. Translating gives CASSLGTGFAYEQYF.

The chain couples TRBV12-3 or TRBV12-4 to TRBJ2-2; no clear D gene. The V and J ends lost 11 bases and 4 bases respectively, with 14 bases between them. There are 13 residues in the CDR3. The CDR3 region is CASRRAATGELFF. The CDR3 DNA reads TGTGCCTCCCGCCGGGCAGCCACCGGGGAGCTGTTTTTT.

This clone was seen once. The chain has TRBV5-1 and TRBJ1-1; 11 positions match TRBD1. This CDR3 region has 14 residues. CDR1 is SGHRS and CDR2 is YFSETQ in the germline V gene. V lost 4 bases to trimming and J lost 5 bases; unmatched junction nucleotides: 4. DNA for the CDR3: TGCGCCAGCAGCCTCGGGACAGGGGGGACTGAAGCTTTCTTT. Translating gives CASSLGTGGTEAFF.

The V and J genes are TRBV11-3 and TRBJ1-1; D call uncertain. Germline V gene lookup returns CDR1 SGHNT and CDR2 YENEEA. Trimming left V 3 bases short and J 1 base short, with 6 bases between. The CDR3 extends over 13 amino acids. DNA for the CDR3: TGTGCCAGCAGCTTCGCTGGGAACACTGAAGCTTTCTTT. It codes for CASSFAGNTEAFF.

This chain joins TRBV6-5 and TRBJ2-7; no clear D. Trimming removed 2 bases at V and 0 bases at J, with 5 bases between. Germline CDR1 MNHEY, CDR2 SVGAGI. This CDR3 spans 13 amino acids. CDR3 region: CASSYEFSYEQYF. CDR3 DNA: TGTGCCAGCAGTTACGAGTTCTCCTACGAGCAGTACTTC.

This chain joins TRBV3-1 (or the pseudogene TRBV3-2) and TRBJ1-5; possible D gene TRBD1, 6 bases. CDR3 length: 14 amino acids. V was trimmed by 4 bases and J by 3 bases, leaving 10 bases between them. The germline gives CDR1 LGHDT, CDR2 YNNKEL (reference sequence). DNA of the CDR3: TGTGCCAGCAGCCCCCGACAGGCCAATCAGCCCCAGCATTTT. As protein: CASSPRQANQPQHF.

This chain uses TRBV11-2 with TRBJ1-1; D gene unclear. V lost 4 bases to trimming and J lost 0 bases, with 15 bases between them. The CDR3 totals 16 residues. The germline CDR1 and CDR2 sequences are SGHAT and FQNNGV. Written as DNA, the CDR3 is TGTGCCAGCAGCTCTTTGACGGGAAATATGAACACTGAAGCTTTCTTT. Translation: CASSSLTGNMNTEAFF.

Of note for this clone: An end of the junction differs from the germline gene, which may be a read error. The chain combines TRBV27 with TRBJ2-3; D may match TRBD1 or TRBD2 (6 bases each). This CDR3 is built from 16 residues. Germline CDR1 reads MNHEY; CDR2 reads SMNVEV (reference sequence). CDR3 nucleotides: TGTGCCAGCCGTTTCACAAAGGGGGGTGGCACAGATACGCAGTATTTT. Translated, it gives CASRFTKGGGTDTQYF.

For the CDR3, the DNA is TGTGCCAGCAGCTTGCAGGGGACTGTCTACAATGAGCAGTTCTTC. Translating gives CASSLQGTVYNEQFF. The chain links TRBV11-2 to TRBJ2-1, with D perhaps given as TRBD1 or TRBD2 (6 bases each). This CDR3 is built from 15 residues. Per the germline V gene, CDR1 is SGHAT and CDR2 is FQNNGV. V lost 3 bases, J lost 3 bases, and 12 bases lay in between.

This clone is a singleton in its sample. The V gene is TRBV6-5, the J gene TRBJ2-6, with D perhaps given as TRBD1 or TRBD2 (5 bases each). Trimming took off 9 bases at V and 2 bases at J, with 14 bases between the two ends. CDR3 length: 15 residues. Germline V gene sequence: CDR1 MNHEY, CDR2 SVGAGI. The CDR3 protein is CASSTRGPGANVLTF. DNA of the CDR3: TGTGCCAGTTCCACTCGGGGACCTGGGGCCAACGTCCTGACTTTC.

The rearrangement uses TRBV28 and TRBJ1-2; tentative D call: TRBD1 (6 bases). Germline lookup yields CDR1 MDHEN and CDR2 SYDVKM. Deletions cut 10 bases from V and 3 bases from J, with 12 bases between. The CDR3 runs 12 residues. CDR3 nucleotide sequence: TGTGCCATCCTGGGGGGCGACTATGGCTACACCTTC. This gives the protein CAILGGDYGYTF.

The CDR3 sequence is CASSLWGENSPLHF. CDR3 coding DNA: TGTGCCAGCAGCCTGTGGGGTGAGAATTCACCCCTCCACTTT. The rearrangement joins TRBV5-5 to TRBJ1-6; D gene uncertain. The V gene's germline CDR1 is SGHKS and CDR2 YYEKEE (reference sequence). V was trimmed by 4 bases and J by 7 bases, leaving 12 bases between them. The CDR3 covers 14 residues.

This chain joins TRBV28 and TRBJ1-6; TRBD1 might be the D (5 bases). V lost 5 bases to trimming and J lost 12 bases, with 14 bases between them. This CDR3 spans 13 amino acids. CDR1 and CDR2 from the germline V gene are MDHEN and SYDVKM. CDR3 region: CASSRSRQIPLHF. The DNA for the CDR3 is TGTGCCAGCAGTCGTAGTCGACAGATACCCCTCCACTTT.

The chain couples TRBV14 to TRBJ2-2; possibly TRBD2 for D (5 bases). With 2 bases removed from V and 6 bases from J, the gap between germline ends came to 13 bases. The CDR3 is 15 amino acids. Germline V gives CDR1 SGHDN, CDR2 FVKESK. CDR3 sequence reads: CASSQWLARAGELFF. CDR3 DNA sequence: TGTGCCAGCAGCCAATGGCTAGCCAGAGCCGGGGAGCTGTTTTTT.

The rearrangement uses TRBV27 and TRBJ1-2, with D perhaps matching TRBD1 (6 bases). The CDR3 extends over 17 amino acids. Trimming took 0 bases from V and 5 from J, leaving 19 bases between them. Germline CDR1 MNHEY, CDR2 SMNVEV (reference sequence). Here the CDR3 DNA reads TGTGCCAGCAGTTTATCTACACCCCAGGGGTGGAATTATGGCTACACCTTC. It translates to CASSLSTPQGWNYGYTF.

The rearrangement uses TRBV12-3 or TRBV12-4 and TRBJ1-4; D remains unclear. Between the trimmed V and J ends, which lost 3 bases and 7 bases, there was a span of 9 bases. There are 13 residues in the CDR3. In DNA, the CDR3 is TGTGCCAGCAGTTTTGGCAACGGTGAAAAACTGTTTTTT. Translating gives CASSFGNGEKLFF.

This sequence joins TRBV27 and TRBJ2-3, with D uncertain. V dropped 4 bases and J dropped 0 bases, with 11 bases sitting between them. This CDR3 is 15 amino acids long. CDR1 is MNHEY and CDR2 is SMNVEV in the germline V gene (reference sequence). The CDR3 reads CASSWSRVSTDTQYF. Written as DNA, the CDR3 is TGTGCCAGCAGTTGGTCAAGGGTTAGCACAGATACGCAGTATTTT.

V and J are TRBV24-1 and TRBJ2-2; no definite D call. The CDR3 is 16 residues long. The ends were cut back, 3 bases at V and 2 bases at J, with 12 bases in the middle. In germline, CDR1 is KGHDR, CDR2 SFDVKD. CDR3 sequence (DNA): TGTGCCACCAGTGATCCCGACGGTCTTAACACCGGGGAGCTGTTTTTT. Protein product: CATSDPDGLNTGELFF.

The rearrangement links TRBV27 to TRBJ1-5; D remains ambiguous. Between the trimmed V and J ends, which lost 8 bases and 6 bases, there was a span of 14 bases. Germline V lookup: CDR1 MNHEY, CDR2 SMNVEV (reference sequence). CDR3 length: 13 amino acids. For the CDR3, the DNA is TGTGCCAGCGGGAGGAATTGGGGTCAGCCCCAGCATTTT. Translated: CASGRNWGQPQHF.

The chain has TRBV12-3 or TRBV12-4 and TRBJ2-7; D is uncertain. The CDR3 runs to 12 residues. Deletions cut 6 bases from V and 0 bases from J, with 6 bases between. CDR3 nucleotide sequence: TGTGCCAGCAGGCCCGACTCCTACGAGCAGTACTTC. Translating it yields CASRPDSYEQYF.

V is TRBV5-1 and J is TRBJ1-1; the D gene is possibly TRBD1 (6 bases). Germline values: CDR1 SGHRS, CDR2 YFSETQ. This CDR3 has 14 amino acids. V was clipped by 1 base and J by 2 bases, with 9 bases between them. CDR3 sequence (DNA): TGCGCCAGCAGCTTGCAGGGGCCAAACACTGAAGCTTTCTTT. Residues: CASSLQGPNTEAFF. Combining the CDR3 with reference TRBV5-1 and TRBJ1-1 gives the whole variable domain KAGVTQTPRYLIKTRGQQVTLSCSPISGHRSVSWYQQTPGQGLQFLFEYFSETQRNKGNFPGRFSGRQFSNSRSEMNVSTLELGDSALYLCASSLQGPNTEAFFGQGTRLTVV.

The chain has TRBV7-2 and TRBJ2-2, with 10 bases aligning to TRBD2. From germline, CDR1 is SGHTA and CDR2 FQGNSA. The CDR3 loop spans 19 amino acids. Trimming took 3 bases from V and 1 from J; bases not matched to a gene: 11. CDR3: CASSFGFGLAEKNTGELFF. Here the CDR3 DNA reads TGTGCCAGCAGCTTTGGGTTCGGACTAGCGGAGAAGAACACCGGGGAGCTGTTTTTT.

The rearrangement links TRBV6-2 or TRBV6-3 to TRBJ2-7, with D tentatively TRBD2 (6 bases). The CDR3 runs 16 residues. Germline lookup yields CDR1 MNHEY and CDR2 SVGEGT. V dropped 0 bases and J dropped 6 bases, with 18 bases sitting between them. The CDR3 sequence: CASSYSSMTPAGEQYF. The CDR3 nucleotides read TGTGCCAGCAGTTACTCCTCCATGACTCCAGCGGGCGAGCAGTACTTC.

This chain joins TRBV27 and TRBJ2-2; possible D gene TRBD2, 5 bases. The CDR3 contains 14 residues. The V end was cut by 2 bases, the J end by 3 bases, with 7 bases between. Germline-derived CDR1 and CDR2 are MNHEY and SMNVEV (reference sequence). The CDR3 protein is CASSLPGYTGELFF. The CDR3, as DNA: TGTGCCAGCAGTTTACCGGGATACACCGGGGAGCTGTTTTTT.

This chain joins TRBV5-1 and TRBJ2-3; 11 nucleotides line up with TRBD2. This CDR3 has 15 residues. Germline CDR1 is SGHRS and CDR2 is YFSETQ. The trim removed 5 bases at V and 2 bases at J, leaving 4 bases unmatched. CDR3 region: CASRRLAGTTDTQYF. The CDR3 DNA reads TGCGCCAGCAGGCGACTAGCGGGAACCACAGATACGCAGTATTTT.

The CDR3: CASSHRSREQFF. The CDR3, as DNA: TGTGCCAGCAGCCATAGGAGTAGGGAGCAGTTCTTC. The chain carries TRBV5-6 and TRBJ2-1; D is ambiguous. The CDR3 has 12 residues. Between the trimmed V and J ends, which lost 4 bases and 10 bases, there was a span of 12 bases. Germline V gene lookup returns CDR1 SGHDT and CDR2 YYEEEE.

V usage is TRBV27 and J usage is TRBJ2-7, with 8 positions matching TRBD1. Losses at the gene ends were 0 bases for V and 3 bases for J; bases not matched to a gene: 4. Germline CDR1 and CDR2: MNHEY and SMNVEV (reference sequence). The CDR3 is 15 residues long. The CDR3 loop is CASSLSSGTGYEQYF. Here the CDR3 DNA reads TGTGCCAGCAGTTTATCGTCCGGGACAGGCTACGAGCAGTACTTC.